The 13 T cell receptor beta chains given below trace back to one sample, sequenced in a study of post-analysis software for immune sequencing data. Their specific antigens are unknown. Overall study results and limits: Comparison of patients with controls showed five TRBV segments more frequent in patients, TRBV5-6, TRBV5-1 and TRBV20-1 among them.

Unique molecular identifiers tagged the TCR beta cDNA libraries. TCRdb used MiXCR to reprocess the PCR reads, holding one entry per CDR3 protein. The table shows some 690,000 distinct CDR3 sequences, with roughly 27% occurring only once. Sequencing input: blood. These receptors all stem from a girl between 10 and 17 years old with multiple sclerosis.

V gene TRBV15 combines with J gene TRBJ2-1, with 9 bases lining up with TRBD1. The germline gives CDR1 LNHNV, CDR2 YYDKDF (reference sequence). The CDR3 has 14 amino acids. With 5 bases clipped from V and 5 bases from J, the junction kept 4 bases outside the gene matches. CDR3 bases: TGTGCCACCAGCTGGGACAGGGTAAACAATGAGCAGTTCTTC. Its translation is CATSWDRVNNEQFF.

V is TRBV20-1 and J is TRBJ2-5; TRBD2 is a possible D gene (6 bases). V dropped 7 bases and J dropped 2 bases, with 14 bases sitting between them. The CDR3 loop spans 13 amino acids. CDR1 and CDR2 from the germline V gene are DFQATT and SNEGSKA (reference sequence). CDR3 protein: CSVGLAQQETQYF. The CDR3 bases are TGCAGTGTTGGTCTAGCGCAGCAAGAGACCCAGTACTTC.

The CDR3 nucleotides are TGCGCCAGCAGCTTGGCGGGACAGGGTCAATCCTACGAGCAGTACTTC. Its protein is CASSLAGQGQSYEQYF. This chain connects TRBV5-1 to TRBJ2-7; 9 bases map to TRBD1. The CDR3 extends over 16 amino acids. Per germline, CDR1 SGHRS and CDR2 YFSETQ. V gave up 0 bases and J gave up 1 base; unmatched junction bases: 5.

The chain uses TRBV7-2 and TRBJ2-5; no firm D call. Germline V gene sequence: CDR1 SGHTA, CDR2 FQGNSA. V was trimmed by 4 bases and J by 2 bases, leaving 14 bases between them. The CDR3 has 15 residues. The CDR3 region is CASSSAGGRQETQYF. As DNA, the CDR3 is TGTGCCAGCAGCTCCGCTGGTGGCAGGCAAGAGACCCAGTACTTC. Based on the CDR3 plus reference TRBV7-2 and TRBJ2-5, the full variable domain is GAGVSQSPSNKVTEKGKDVELRCDPISGHTALYWYRQSLGQGLEFLIYFQGNSAPDKSGLPSDRFSAERTGGSVSTLTIQRTQQEDSAVYLCASSSAGGRQETQYFGPGTRLLVL.

The V call is TRBV6-6, the J call TRBJ2-5, with D uncertain. Per the germline V gene, CDR1 is MNHNY and CDR2 is SVGAGI (reference sequence). V dropped 0 bases and J dropped 5 bases, with 10 bases sitting between them. CDR3 length: 14 amino acids. CDR3 nucleotides: TGTGCCAGCAGTTACTCGACCCTAGGGGAGACCCAGTACTTC. Amino acid sequence: CASSYSTLGETQYF.

The V gene is TRBV5-5, the J gene TRBJ1-6; no definite D call. The CDR3 covers 11 residues. The germline CDR1 and CDR2 sequences are SGHKS and YYEKEE (reference sequence). V was shortened by 1 base and J by 7 bases, with 0 bases between the two germline ends. The CDR3 DNA reads as TGTGCCAGCAGCTTGAATTCACCCCTCCACTTT. Amino acid sequence: CASSLNSPLHF. Together with reference TRBV5-5 and TRBJ1-6, the CDR3 gives the full variable domain: DAGVTQSPTHLIKTRGQQVTLRCSPISGHKSVSWYQQVLGQGPQFIFQYYEKEERGRGNFPDRFSARQFPNYSSELNVNALLLGDSALYLCASSLNSPLHFGNGTRLTVT.

The genes are TRBV7-8 and TRBJ2-1; 12 bases are a match to TRBD1. From germline, CDR1 is SGHVS and CDR2 FQNEAQ. Trimming at V came to 3 bases and at J to 8 bases, leaving 5 bases not matched to a gene. The CDR3 has 15 residues. CDR3 bases: TGTGCCAGCAGCTTCGGGACAGGGGGCTTCTATGAGCAGTTCTTC. Translating it yields CASSFGTGGFYEQFF.

This clonotype was seen many times. The chain combines TRBV5-6 with TRBJ2-7; 9 bases map to TRBD1. The CDR3 covers 15 residues. With V trimmed by 0 bases and J by 7 bases, 8 bases remained unmatched. Germline V gives CDR1 SGHDT, CDR2 YYEEEE. The CDR3 DNA sequence: TGTGCCAGCAGCTTGGGGGGACAGGGCCTGTGGGAGCAGTACTTC. Its protein is CASSLGGQGLWEQYF.

A few counts support this clonotype. The chain uses TRBV12-3 or TRBV12-4 and TRBJ2-1, with D perhaps matching TRBD1 (6 bases). This CDR3 is 12 amino acids long. Trimming removed 5 bases at V and 11 bases at J, with 13 bases between. In DNA form, the CDR3 reads TGTGCCAGCAGTATTGACAGGAGAAAGCAGTTCTTC. Residues: CASSIDRRKQFF.

This clonotype occurred a few times. J is TRBJ2-3 and V is TRBV20-1; no reliable D call. Germline V gives CDR1 DFQATT, CDR2 SNEGSKA (reference sequence). Trimming cost V 1 base and J 1 base, with 12 bases left between them. The CDR3 is 15 residues long. CDR3: CSARGLTTGTDTQYF. In DNA, the CDR3 is TGCAGTGCTAGAGGGTTAACTACTGGCACAGATACGCAGTATTTT.

The chain has TRBV11-2 and TRBJ2-7; 9 nucleotides align to TRBD2. V trimming: 1 base; J trimming: 0 bases; junction bases outside the gene matches: 4. Per germline, CDR1 SGHAT and CDR2 FQNNGV. CDR3 length: 16 residues. The CDR3 DNA reads TGTGCCAGCAGCTTAGCCCGGACTAGCGCCTCCTACGAGCAGTACTTC. Translating it yields CASSLARTSASYEQYF.

This clonotype occurred a few times. V and J are TRBV7-2 and TRBJ1-5; D is uncertain. The CDR3 loop spans 13 amino acids. Per germline, CDR1 SGHTA and CDR2 FQGNSA. Between the trimmed V and J ends, which lost 2 bases and 7 bases, there was a span of 9 bases. The CDR3 DNA is TGTGCCAGCAGCTTATCACGGGGACAGCCCCAGCATTTT. Amino acid sequence: CASSLSRGQPQHF.

This clonotype appeared many times. The CDR3 here is CASSPPGETDTQYF. CDR3 DNA: TGTGCCAGCAGCCCCCCCGGGGAGACAGATACGCAGTATTTT. The chain combines TRBV9 with TRBJ2-3, with D possibly matching TRBD2 (5 bases). Between the trimmed V and J ends, which lost 4 bases and 3 bases, there was a span of 12 bases. Per the germline V gene, CDR1 is SGDLS and CDR2 is YYNGEE. CDR3 length equals 14 residues.